A single sample is the source of the 9 T cell receptor beta chains below, sequenced in a study of human T cells and chemical hapten exposure. Time point meaning: patch test 1, 2 weeks after DPC sensitization. Treatment reported: therapeutic diphenylcyclopropenone sensitization with weekly scalp DPC. TCRdb recomputed calls from the RACE reads with MiXCR, one row per CDR3 protein. The data hold approximately 90,000 distinct CDR3 sequences, with approximately 10% observed a single time. Here the sequenced sample was whole blood, taken in connection with sensitization to the hapten diphenylcyclopropenone (DPC). Receptor source: a man aged 40-50 years with alopecia areata. Some clones in this sample may be carry-over from other donors' samples.

This clonotype was counted at least ten times. One end of the junction fails to match germline, which may point to a read error. The gene calls are TRBV12-3 or TRBV12-4 and TRBJ1-2; no clear D. The CDR3 runs to 13 residues. The chain's CDR3 is CASSLDEYFGYTF. In DNA form, the CDR3 reads TGTGCCAGCAGCTTAGACGAATATTTTGGCTACACCTTC.

This clonotype was counted ten times or more. V and J are TRBV4-2 and TRBJ1-5, with 9 bases aligning to TRBD1. This CDR3 is 15 amino acids long. In germline, CDR1 is LGHNA, CDR2 YNFKEQ. With V trimmed by 0 bases and J by 4 bases, 1 base remained unmatched. CDR3 protein: CASSQEDRGNQPQHF. The CDR3 DNA reads TGTGCCAGCAGCCAAGAAGACAGGGGGAATCAGCCCCAGCATTTT.

This clonotype was seen a handful of times. The chain links TRBV5-4 to TRBJ2-3; possibly TRBD2 for D (5 bases). This CDR3 is 14 amino acids long. V was clipped by 6 bases and J by 2 bases, with 13 bases between them. CDR1 is SGHNT and CDR2 is YYREEE in the germline V gene (reference sequence). CDR3 protein: CASTERSSTDTQYF. CDR3 DNA: TGTGCCAGCACGGAGCGGTCGTCCACAGATACGCAGTATTTT.

J is TRBJ1-1 and V is TRBV20-1; tentatively, D is TRBD1 (5 bases). Trimming took off 0 bases at V and 10 bases at J, with 18 bases between the two ends. The CDR3 consists of 14 residues. CDR1 and CDR2 from the germline V gene are DFQATT and SNEGSKA (reference sequence). The CDR3 reads CSARDTGGTWGAFF. DNA for the CDR3: TGCAGTGCTAGAGACACGGGGGGGACTTGGGGAGCTTTCTTT.

The table lists this clonotype with a few counts. The CDR3 spells CASSPLGQDNSPLHF. In DNA, the CDR3 is TGCGCCAGCAGCCCGCTGGGACAGGATAATTCACCCCTCCACTTT. The genes are TRBV5-1 and TRBJ1-6; 8 nucleotides line up with TRBD1. The CDR3 sequence is 15 residues long. J lost 5 bases, V lost 4 bases, and 5 bases had no gene match. Germline CDR1 is SGHRS and CDR2 is YFSETQ.

This clonotype was recorded at least ten times. The chain recombines TRBV6-1 with TRBJ1-1; D unresolved. From germline, CDR1 is MNHNS and CDR2 SASEGT. Trimming took 2 bases from V and 8 from J, leaving 9 bases between them. The CDR3 is made up of 12 amino acids. The CDR3 DNA sequence: TGTGCCAGCAGTGAAATAGGGATCGAAGCTTTCTTT. Its protein is CASSEIGIEAFF.

The chain combines TRBV6-2 or TRBV6-3 with TRBJ2-7; a possible D gene is TRBD2 (6 bases). Germline loops: CDR1 MNHEY, CDR2 SVGEGT. There are 12 residues in the CDR3. Trimming pared 8 bases from V and 7 bases from J, leaving 15 bases between. CDR3 nucleotide sequence: TGTGCCAGCGGGACTGAGCTCGGGGAGCAGTACGTC. Protein sequence: CASGTELGEQYV.

The V and J genes are TRBV7-6 and TRBJ2-7, with D perhaps TRBD1 or TRBD2 (5 bases each). V lost 7 bases and J 1 base, leaving 14 bases between the germline ends. The CDR3 has 14 residues. The germline V gene has CDR1 SGHVS and CDR2 FNYEAQ. CDR3 loop: CASTRGALSYEQYF. The CDR3 nucleotides are TGTGCCAGCACCCGAGGGGCATTATCCTACGAGCAGTACTTC.

This clonotype came up a few times. The chain combines TRBV5-1 with TRBJ1-6; TRBD1 is a possible D gene (5 bases). Trimming shortened V by 4 bases and J by 5 bases, and 13 bases separated the two germline ends. The CDR3 extends over 15 amino acids. Germline V gene lookup returns CDR1 SGHRS and CDR2 YFSETQ. The DNA for the CDR3 is TGCGCCAGCAGCCCGGGGACGGCAGATAATTCACCCCTCCACTTT. As protein: CASSPGTADNSPLHF.